The source of this TCR beta chain is a study of shared clonotypes between healthy human individuals. Study information: The study drew on two women and a few men aged 18 to 49 as donors.

J lost 4 bases, V lost 1 base, and 4 bases had no gene match. Germline V gives CDR1 SGHDT, CDR2 YYEEEE. CDR3 size: 14 residues. Notes on the study in general: Rarefaction showed that sequencing of sorted subsets was incomplete (despite large depth).

This clone was seen just once. Its antigen is unidentified. Sorted-subset replicate PCRs used around 200 ng of genomic DNA. This amount corresponded to 33,000 or so T cell genomes. The table came from immunoSEQ multiplex PCR; TCRdb's copy has only in-frame clones and leaves some out. Counted here are about 1.1 million clones, roughly 80% occurring once; the ten biggest clones make up 0.89%. The chain uses TRBV5-6 and TRBJ1-2; 7 bases are shared with TRBD1. What was sequenced was memory CD4+ T cells from PBMCs. Sample subset: CD45RA-negative fraction. The clonotype comes from a man younger than 35 in good health. Some clones in this sample may be carry-over from other donors' samples. Written as DNA, the CDR3 is TGTGCCAGCAGCTTGTGGCAGGGGGGCTATGGCTACACCTTC. Protein product: CASSLWQGGYGYTF.